This T cell receptor (beta chain) derives from a study of T-cell reconstitution after alpha-beta-depleted transplantation in children. This clonotype was seen many times. Researchers prepared the TCRbeta library using unique molecular identifiers, the study reports. From the PCR reads, TCRdb called clonotypes with MiXCR, one entry per CDR3 protein. The sample holds about 600,000 distinct CDR3 sequences, about 10% seen once. This specimen consisted of PBMCs from the stem cell graft donor, obtained from the stem cell graft. The TCR comes from a human donor who donated a stem cell graft to a child with acute myeloid leukemia.

The CDR3 region has the DNA TGTGCCAGCAAGCAGGAGGCGAGCTCCTACAATGAGCAGTTCTTC. Amino acids: CASKQEASSYNEQFF. The chain uses TRBV12-3 or TRBV12-4 and TRBJ2-1; D may be TRBD2 (5 bases). CDR3 size: 15 residues. V was shortened by 7 bases and J by 0 bases, with 13 bases between the two germline ends.